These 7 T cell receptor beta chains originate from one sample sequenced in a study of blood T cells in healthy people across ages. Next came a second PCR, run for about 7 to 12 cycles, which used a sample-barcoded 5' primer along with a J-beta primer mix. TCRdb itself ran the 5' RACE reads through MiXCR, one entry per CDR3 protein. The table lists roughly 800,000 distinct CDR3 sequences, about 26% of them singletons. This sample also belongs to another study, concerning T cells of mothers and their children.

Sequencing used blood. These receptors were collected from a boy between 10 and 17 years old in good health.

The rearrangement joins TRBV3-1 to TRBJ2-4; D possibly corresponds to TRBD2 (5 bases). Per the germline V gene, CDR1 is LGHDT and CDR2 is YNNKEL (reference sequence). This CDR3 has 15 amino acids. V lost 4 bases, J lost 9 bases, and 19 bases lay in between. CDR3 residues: CASSPRPTGRSIQYF. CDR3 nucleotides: TGTGCCAGCAGCCCACGACCGACGGGAAGGTCCATTCAGTACTTC.

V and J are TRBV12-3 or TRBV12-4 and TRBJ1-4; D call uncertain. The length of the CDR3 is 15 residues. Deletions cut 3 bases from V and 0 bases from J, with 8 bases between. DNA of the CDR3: TGTGCCAGCAGTTTCCTGACCCCAACTAATGAAAAACTGTTTTTT. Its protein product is CASSFLTPTNEKLFF.

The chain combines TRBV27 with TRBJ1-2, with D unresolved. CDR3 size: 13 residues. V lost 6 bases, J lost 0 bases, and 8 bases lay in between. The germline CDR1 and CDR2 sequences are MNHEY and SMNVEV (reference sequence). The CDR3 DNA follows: TGTGCCAGCAGGGGGAGTTCTAACTATGGCTACACCTTC. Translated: CASRGSSNYGYTF.

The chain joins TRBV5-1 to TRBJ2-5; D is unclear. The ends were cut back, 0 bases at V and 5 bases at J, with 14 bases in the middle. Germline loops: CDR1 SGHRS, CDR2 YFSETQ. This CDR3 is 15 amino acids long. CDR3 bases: TGCGCCAGCAGCTTGGTGGCAGGATCTGTGGAGACCCAGTACTTC. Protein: CASSLVAGSVETQYF.

The CDR3 region has the DNA TGTGCCAGCAGATTCGACGGGGCGGACACTGAAGCTTTCTTT. Translation: CASRFDGADTEAFF. The chain has TRBV7-9 and TRBJ1-1, with a tentative D call TRBD1 (5 bases). CDR1 and CDR2 (germline): SEHNR, FQNEAQ (reference sequence). This CDR3 is 14 amino acids long. Trimming stripped 6 bases from V and 3 bases from J, with 14 bases between.

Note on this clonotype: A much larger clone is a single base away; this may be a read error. The CDR3 sequence is CASSYMAGPGQTQYF. The CDR3 DNA reads TGTGCCAGCAGTTACATGGCAGGGCCGGGACAGACCCAGTACTTC. The chain recombines TRBV6-5 with TRBJ2-5; the D gene could be TRBD1 or TRBD2 (5 bases each). The CDR3 is 15 amino acids. The germline V and J ends were trimmed by 2 bases and 6 bases, with 16 bases remaining between them. Germline-derived CDR1 and CDR2 are MNHEY and SVGAGI.

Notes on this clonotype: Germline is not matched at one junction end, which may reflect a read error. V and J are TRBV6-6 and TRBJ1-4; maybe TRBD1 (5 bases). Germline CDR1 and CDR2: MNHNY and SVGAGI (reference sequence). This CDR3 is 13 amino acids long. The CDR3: CASRDNYNEKLLF. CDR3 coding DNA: TGTGCCAGCAGGGACAACTATAACGAAAAACTGCTTTTT.